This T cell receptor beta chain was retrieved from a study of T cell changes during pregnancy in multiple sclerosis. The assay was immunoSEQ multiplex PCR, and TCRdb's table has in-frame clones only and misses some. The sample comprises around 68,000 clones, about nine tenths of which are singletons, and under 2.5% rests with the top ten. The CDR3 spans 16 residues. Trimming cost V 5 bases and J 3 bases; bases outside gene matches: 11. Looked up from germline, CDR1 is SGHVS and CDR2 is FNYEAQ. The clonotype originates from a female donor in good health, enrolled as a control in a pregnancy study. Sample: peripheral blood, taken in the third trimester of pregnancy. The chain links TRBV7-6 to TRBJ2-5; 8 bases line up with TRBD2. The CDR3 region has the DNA TGTGCCAGCAGCCCGGGCCCGGGACTAGGAGAAGAGACCCAGTACTTC. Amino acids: CASSPGPGLGEETQYF.